Listed below are T cell receptor beta chains from one sample, sequenced in a study of blood T cell repertoires in COVID-19. Sequenced by immunoSEQ multiplex PCR; TCRdb stores in-frame clones only, minus some. The sample lists about 240,000 clones; 75% to 85% were seen once. The material sequenced was peripheral blood. The receptors stem from a human donor in a cohort sampled during active COVID-19. Both conserved end residues are part of each CDR3. D genes are given only for firm matches. Only part of the rows carry a size: once, few, many, or a class if the clone is expanded.

D gene	V gene	J gene	clone size	CDR3 DNA	CDR3 protein
.	TRBV12-2	TRBJ2-3	once	TGTGCAAGTTCCTGTCGTGGTAGCGAGAGCACAGATACGCAGTATTTT	CASSCRGSESTDTQYF
.	TRBV5-1	TRBJ1-1	.	TGCGCCAGCAGCTTGTCACAGGGTCCGAGGGGGAACACTGAAGCTTTCTTT	CASSLSQGPRGNTEAFF
.	TRBV19	TRBJ1-2	.	TGTGCCAGTAGTATGCAGCGGCCCGCGACTCATGGCTACACCTTC	CASSMQRPATHGYTF
.	TRBV10-1	TRBJ2-3	.	TGCGCCAGCAGTGAGGGGGGGACAGATACGCAGTATTTT	CASSEGGTDTQYF
.	TRBV30	TRBJ1-2	once	TGTGCCTGGAGTATAAGGGTTATAGGGGTAGATGGCTACACCTTC	CAWSIRVIGVDGYTF
.	TRBV11-1	TRBJ2-5	.	TGTGCCAGCAGCAGAAGCGGCCAAGAGACCCAGTACTTC	CASSRSGQETQYF
TRBD1	TRBV18	TRBJ2-5	once	TGTGCCAGCTCACCGGCGACAGGGCTGGAAGAGACCCAGTACTTC	CASSPATGLEETQYF
TRBD1	TRBV4-2	TRBJ2-7	once	TGTGCCAGCGGGCCGGCACAGGGGGTAACCTACGAGCAGTACTTC	CASGPAQGVTYEQYF
.	TRBV30	TRBJ1-3	few	TGTGCCTGGAGTGTCGGCAGGGTAAATGGAAACACCATATATTTT	CAWSVGRVNGNTIYF
.	TRBV29-1	TRBJ1-2	.	TGCAGCGTTTTGGACAGCGCATATGGCTACACCTTC	CSVLDSAYGYTF
.	TRBV21-1	TRBJ2-7	.	TGTGCCAGCAGCAAAGTGGGTAGCGGGAGGGCCGGTCGATGGGAGCAGTACTTC	CASSKVGSGRAGRWEQYF
.	TRBV28	TRBJ2-2	.	TGTGCCAGCTCACGAGTTAACACCGGGGAGCTGTTTTTT	CASSRVNTGELFF
TRBD2	TRBV6-5	TRBJ2-3	.	TGTGCCAGCAGTTACACTAGCGGGGTAGATACGCAGTATTTT	CASSYTSGVDTQYF
TRBD1	TRBV7-4	TRBJ1-5	.	TGTGCCAGCAGCTGCCGGGACAGGGGAGAGGGCAATCAGCCCCAGCATTTT	CASSCRDRGEGNQPQHF
.	TRBV7-9	TRBJ2-2	once	TGTGCCAGCAGCTTAGAGCTAGCCGCGAACACCGGGGAGCTGTTTTTT	CASSLELAANTGELFF
.	TRBV14	TRBJ1-1	.	TGTGCCAGCAGCCAAGAATGGGAGGGGTCTGAAGCTTTCTTT	CASSQEWEGSEAFF
TRBD1	TRBV7-9	TRBJ1-5	.	TGTGCCAGCAGCCCGGACAGGTTTGGCAATCAGCCCCAGCATTTT	CASSPDRFGNQPQHF
TRBD1	TRBV5-5	TRBJ1-1	.	TGTGCCAGCAGCTTGGCGGGACAGGTGAACACTGAAGCTTTCTTT	CASSLAGQVNTEAFF
.	TRBV6-5	TRBJ2-3	.	TGTGCCAGCGCGAGGGCGGCTAGCACAGATACGCAGTATTTT	CASARAASTDTQYF
TRBD1	TRBV14	TRBJ2-5	.	TGTGCCAGCAGCCCTTCCGGGACAGGGGGCTGGAAGACCCAGTACTTC	CASSPSGTGGWKTQYF
.	TRBV6-5	TRBJ1-6	.	TGTGCCAGCAGTTACTCCCGGGAATACTCACCCCTCCACTTT	CASSYSREYSPLHF
.	TRBV19	TRBJ2-7	.	TGTGCCAGTAGTACCCAGTTCCAGGGGCTTATCAACGAGCAGTACTTC	CASSTQFQGLINEQYF
.	TRBV5-1	TRBJ2-1	.	TGCGCCAGCAGCCTGGACCCGAGCTCCTACAATGAGCAGTTCTTC	CASSLDPSSYNEQFF
TRBD1	TRBV6-5	TRBJ2-5	.	TGTGCCAGCAGTACAGGGGTCCAAGAGACCCAGTACTTC	CASSTGVQETQYF
.	TRBV19	TRBJ2-7	once	TGTGCCAGTAGTATAGATACTGACACGGGGAGGGGGTCAAACTACGAGCAGTACTTC	CASSIDTDTGRGSNYEQYF
.	TRBV4-2	TRBJ2-1	.	TGTGCCAGCAGCCAAGGAAGCTATGAGCAGTTCTTC	CASSQGSYEQFF
.	TRBV27	TRBJ2-2	.	TGTGCCAGCAGCCGATCCACAGCGAACACCGGGGAGCTGTTTTTT	CASSRSTANTGELFF
TRBD2	TRBV5-4	TRBJ2-3	.	TGTGCCAGCAGCCGACTAGCGGGAGAAAAAGATACGCAGTATTTT	CASSRLAGEKDTQYF
.	TRBV15	TRBJ2-7	.	TGTGCCACCAGCGCCCTGGGGGACATTTCCTACGAGCAGTACTTC	CATSALGDISYEQYF
TRBD1	TRBV4-2	TRBJ1-2	.	TGTGCCAGCAGCCAAGAAGGGACAGGCGGCAACTATGGCTACACCTTC	CASSQEGTGGNYGYTF
TRBD2	TRBV7-9	TRBJ2-1	.	TGTGCCAGCAGCTTACCCGGACTAGCGGGGGCCAATGAGCAGTTCTTC	CASSLPGLAGANEQFF
TRBD1	TRBV2	TRBJ2-7	.	TGTGCCAGCAGTGCCCGGTGGGACAGGAGCTCCTACGAGCAGTACTTC	CASSARWDRSSYEQYF
.	TRBV7-9	TRBJ2-7	.	TGTGCCAGCACCAAGTCAGGGGAGAATTACGAGCAGTACTTC	CASTKSGENYEQYF
TRBD2	TRBV7-2	TRBJ2-1	once	TGTGCCAGCAGCTCTAGCGGGTACAATGAGCAGTTCTTC	CASSSSGYNEQFF
TRBD2	TRBV5-4	TRBJ2-5	.	TGTGCCAGCAGCTTAGGCGGGGGACAAGAGACCCAGTACTTC	CASSLGGGQETQYF
.	TRBV28	TRBJ2-2	.	TGTGCCAGCAGTCCCGGGTGGTCCGGGGAGCTGTTTTTT	CASSPGWSGELFF
TRBD2	TRBV11-2	TRBJ2-2	.	TGTGCCAGCAGTCGGAATCAGCGGGAGGGCCGTAACACCGGGGAGCTGTTTTTT	CASSRNQREGRNTGELFF
TRBD1	TRBV9	TRBJ2-7	.	TGTGCCAGCAGCGTAGCCGGGACAGGAGCCTACGAGCAGTACTTC	CASSVAGTGAYEQYF
TRBD1	TRBV6-2/TRBV6-3	TRBJ2-7	.	TGTGCCAGCAGTCCACAGACAGGGATGATAATAACCTACGAGCAGTACTTC	CASSPQTGMIITYEQYF
.	TRBV6-5	TRBJ1-2	.	TGTGCCTCAACATCGAGGCCTTGGGGAGACTATGGCTACACCTTC	CASTSRPWGDYGYTF
.	TRBV5-5	TRBJ2-7	.	TGTGCCAGCAGCTGGGGGGGCCTTCGCGAGCAGTACTTC	CASSWGGLREQYF
.	TRBV30	TRBJ1-4	once	TGTGCCTGGAGTGTTATTGGGGGCTCGAGGATGGGTGAAAAACTGTTTTTT	CAWSVIGGSRMGEKLFF
.	TRBV20-1	TRBJ1-1	.	TGCAGTGCTAGAGTATCTACTGAAGCTTTCTTT	CSARVSTEAFF
.	TRBV6-5	TRBJ1-6	.	TGTGCCAGCACCGGACATTATAATTCACCCCTCCACTTT	CASTGHYNSPLHF
.	TRBV3-1/TRBV3-2	TRBJ2-1	.	TGTGCCAGCAGCCCAGGACTGGGCCCCTACAATGAGCAGTTCTTC	CASSPGLGPYNEQFF